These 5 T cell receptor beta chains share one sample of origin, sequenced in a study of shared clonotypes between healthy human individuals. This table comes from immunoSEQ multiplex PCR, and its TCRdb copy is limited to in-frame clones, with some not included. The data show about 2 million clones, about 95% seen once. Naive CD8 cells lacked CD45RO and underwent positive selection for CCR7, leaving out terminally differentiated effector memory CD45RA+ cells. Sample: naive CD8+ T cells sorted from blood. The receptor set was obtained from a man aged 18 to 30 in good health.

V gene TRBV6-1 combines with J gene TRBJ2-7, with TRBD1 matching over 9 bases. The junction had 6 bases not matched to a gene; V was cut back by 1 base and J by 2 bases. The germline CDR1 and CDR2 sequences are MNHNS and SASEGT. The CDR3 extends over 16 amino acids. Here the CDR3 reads CASSEEGDRETYEQYF. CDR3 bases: TGTGCCAGCAGTGAAGAAGGGGACAGGGAGACCTACGAGCAGTACTTC.

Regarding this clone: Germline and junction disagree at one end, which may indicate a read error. The CDR3: CASSSDRNSGNTIYF. The CDR3 DNA follows: TGTGCTAGCAGCTCAGACAGGAACTCTGGAAACACCATATATTTT. V is TRBV7-7 and J is TRBJ1-3; D perhaps matches TRBD1 (6 bases). Germline CDR1 and CDR2: SSHAT and FNYEAQ (reference sequence). The CDR3 spans 15 residues.

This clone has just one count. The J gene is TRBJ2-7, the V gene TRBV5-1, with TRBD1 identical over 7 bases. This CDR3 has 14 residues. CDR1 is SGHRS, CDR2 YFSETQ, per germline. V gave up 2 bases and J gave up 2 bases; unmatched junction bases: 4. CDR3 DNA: TGCGCCAGCAGCTTTACAGGGGTCCCCTACGAGCAGTACTTC. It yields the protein CASSFTGVPYEQYF.

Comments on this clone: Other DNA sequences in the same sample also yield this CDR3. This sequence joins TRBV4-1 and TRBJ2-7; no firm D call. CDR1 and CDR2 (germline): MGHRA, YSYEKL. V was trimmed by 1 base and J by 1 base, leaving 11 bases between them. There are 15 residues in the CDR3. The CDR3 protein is CASSQVVGSSYEQYF. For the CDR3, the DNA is TGCGCCAGCAGCCAAGTTGTTGGCAGTTCCTACGAGCAGTACTTC.

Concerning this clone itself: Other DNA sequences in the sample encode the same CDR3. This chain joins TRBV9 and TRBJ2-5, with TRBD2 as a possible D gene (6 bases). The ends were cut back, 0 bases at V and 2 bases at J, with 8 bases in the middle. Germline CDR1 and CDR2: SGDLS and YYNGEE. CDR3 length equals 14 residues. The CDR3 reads CASSVEGGQETQYF. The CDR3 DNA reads TGTGCCAGCAGCGTAGAAGGAGGGCAAGAGACCCAGTACTTC.